The sample holds many counts of the clone carrying this T cell receptor beta chain. The antigen is undetermined. V gave up 4 bases and J gave up 7 bases; unmatched junction bases: 5. CDR1 is SGDLS, CDR2 YYNGEE, per germline. This CDR3 has 13 residues. These data originate in a study of regulatory T cells in long-lasting Graves disease. Study observations and caveats: Lower TCR diversity characterized persistent Graves' patients relative to newly diagnosed patients.

Time point here: newly diagnosed GD, antithyroid drugs for less than 3 months. The TCR library was made from RNA that had been extracted from PBMCs in TRIzol. Researchers made TCR beta libraries by using iRepertoire HTBI primers and running Arm-PCR on CDR3 regions. MiXCR, applied by TCRdb to the multiplex PCR reads, yields one record per CDR3 protein. The sample has more than 450,000 distinct CDR3 sequences, around 15% seen once; the top ten hold 9% to 15%. The same sample was also used in a study of T cells in Graves' hyperthyroidism and ophthalmopathy.

Sequences were derived from peripheral blood mononuclear cells (PBMCs), sampled at new diagnosis, from a patient treated with antithyroid drugs. The V and J genes are TRBV9 and TRBJ2-5, with TRBD2 matching over 9 bases. The TCR originated in a man between 35 and 55 years old with Graves disease. The CDR3 DNA reads TGTGCCAGCAGCCCGGGACTAGCTGCGACCCAGTACTTC. It codes for CASSPGLAATQYF.